This record looks at one T cell receptor (beta chain) sequence and its context. Its antigen remains unknown. The sample comes from a study of early T cells in non-severe SARS-CoV-2 infection. Whole-study context: Alpha and beta chains were unpaired, from unsorted whole-blood bulk RNA. Notes on the study in general: VDJdb matches were skewed toward anti-spike CD8 T cell responses.

As part of library construction, unique molecular identifiers were attached to individual cDNA molecules. TCRdb called the 5' RACE reads again in MiXCR, with one record for every CDR3 protein. Of 40,000 to 55,000 distinct CDR3 sequences in the sample, about 5.7% were seen once. The specimen was whole blood, collected at baseline. The sequence derives from an adult who was a healthcare worker with PCR-confirmed SARS-CoV-2 infection or an uninfected control (not recorded which).

The CDR3 DNA reads as TGTGCCAGTAGTGCTGGACGGAAAGCTAACTATGGCTACACCTTC. Translated, it gives CASSAGRKANYGYTF. The chain joins TRBV19 to TRBJ1-2; D is uncertain. Germline V gene data show CDR1 as LNHDA and CDR2 as SQIVND (reference sequence). The CDR3 loop spans 15 amino acids. The germline V and J ends were trimmed by 5 bases and 0 bases, with 13 bases remaining between them.